This TCR beta chain comes out of a study of blood T cell repertoires in COVID-19. Study-wide context: Italy, Spain and the United States were the sources of the convalescent and acute COVID-19 samples. T cells, B-cell-depleted T cells, or PBMCs provided the cDNA or gDNA that served as material.

Per germline, CDR1 SGHDT and CDR2 YYEEEE. V was pared by 0 bases and J by 8 bases, with 7 bases of the junction left unmatched. This CDR3 contains 14 residues. Per the original methods: Amplification of reference gene primers was used by the study to estimate nucleated cell counts. Clones were read by immunoSEQ multiplex PCR, and TCRdb kept only the in-frame ones, dropping some. That table furnishes V, J and clone size, whereas the DNA furnished D and trimming. The profile shows about 120,000 clones, 75% to 80% of them singletons. The sample was peripheral blood. This TCR came from a human donor in a cohort sampled during active COVID-19. This chain joins TRBV5-6 and TRBJ1-2, with 7 bases lining up with TRBD1. CDR3 residues: CASSLGNRGQGYTF. As DNA, the CDR3 is TGTGCCAGCAGCTTGGGGAATAGGGGACAGGGCTACACCTTC.